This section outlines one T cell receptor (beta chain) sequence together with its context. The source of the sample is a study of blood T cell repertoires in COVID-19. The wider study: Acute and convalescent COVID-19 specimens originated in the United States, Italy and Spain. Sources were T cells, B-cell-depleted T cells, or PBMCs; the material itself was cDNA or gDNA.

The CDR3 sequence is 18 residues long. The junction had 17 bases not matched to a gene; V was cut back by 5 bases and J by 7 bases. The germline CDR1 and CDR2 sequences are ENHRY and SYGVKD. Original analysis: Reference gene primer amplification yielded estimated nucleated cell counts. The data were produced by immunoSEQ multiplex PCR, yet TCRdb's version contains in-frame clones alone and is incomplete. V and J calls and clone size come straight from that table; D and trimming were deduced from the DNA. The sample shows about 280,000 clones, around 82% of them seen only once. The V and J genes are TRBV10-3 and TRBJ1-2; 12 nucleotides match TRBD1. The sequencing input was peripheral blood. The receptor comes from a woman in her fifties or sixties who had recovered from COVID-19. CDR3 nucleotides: TGTGCCATCAGTTCTTCAGCCGGGACAGGGGGCGGGGGCTTTGGCTACACCTTC. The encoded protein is CAISSSAGTGGGGFGYTF.